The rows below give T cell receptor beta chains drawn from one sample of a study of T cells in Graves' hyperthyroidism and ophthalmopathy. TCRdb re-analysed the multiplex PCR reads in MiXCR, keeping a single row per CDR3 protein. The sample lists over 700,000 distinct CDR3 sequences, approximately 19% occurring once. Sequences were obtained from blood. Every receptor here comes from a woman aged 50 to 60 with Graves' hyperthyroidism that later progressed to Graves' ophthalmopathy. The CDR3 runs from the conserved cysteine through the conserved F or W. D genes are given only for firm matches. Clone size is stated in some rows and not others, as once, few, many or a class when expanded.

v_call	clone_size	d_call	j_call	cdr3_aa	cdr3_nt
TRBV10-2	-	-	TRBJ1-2	CASSGTASNQGYGYTF	TGCGCCAGCAGTGGTACCGCTTCGAATCAGGGCTATGGCTACACCTTC
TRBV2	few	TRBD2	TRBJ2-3	CASSWGSGGAADTQYF	TGTGCCAGCAGTTGGGGTAGCGGGGGGGCCGCAGATACGCAGTATTTT
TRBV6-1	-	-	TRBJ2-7	CASTRGPQSEQYF	TGTGCCAGCACCCGGGGGCCCCAATCCGAGCAGTACTTC
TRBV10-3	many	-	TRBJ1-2	CAISGGGRGRFGYTF	TGTGCCATCAGTGGGGGGGGCAGGGGTCGGTTTGGCTACACCTTC
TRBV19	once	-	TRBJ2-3	CASSSGGPGTDTQYF	TGTGCCAGTAGTAGCGGAGGTCCAGGCACAGATACGCAGTATTTT
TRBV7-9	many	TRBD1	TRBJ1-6	CASSYHRDRNNSPLHF	TGTGCCAGCAGCTACCACCGGGACAGAAATAATTCACCCCTCCACTTT
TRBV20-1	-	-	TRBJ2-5	CSARVRGGTSETQYF	TGCAGTGCTAGAGTGCGTGGGGGAACCTCAGAGACCCAGTACTTC
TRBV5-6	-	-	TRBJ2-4	CASSPGSGIGNIQYF	TGTGCCAGCAGCCCCGGATCGGGGATAGGGAACATTCAGTACTTC
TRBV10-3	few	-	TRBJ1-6	CAISETQGWNSPLHF	TGTGCCATCAGTGAGACACAGGGTTGGAATTCACCCCTCCACTTT
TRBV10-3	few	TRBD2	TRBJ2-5	CAIGGTSGETQYF	TGTGCCATCGGAGGGACTAGCGGGGAGACCCAGTACTTC
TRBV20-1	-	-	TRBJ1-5	CSASKNRVDQPQHF	TGCAGTGCTAGTAAGAACAGGGTGGATCAGCCCCAGCATTTT
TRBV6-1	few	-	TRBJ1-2	CASSEALAYTF	TGTGCCAGCAGTGAAGCGCTGGCCTACACCTTC
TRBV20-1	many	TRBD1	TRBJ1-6	CSASNRGSSPLHF	TGCAGTGCGAGTAACAGGGGGAGCTCACCCCTCCACTTT
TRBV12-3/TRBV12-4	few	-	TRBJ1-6	CASSSDSKYNSPLHF	TGTGCCAGCAGTTCGGACAGTAAATATAATTCACCCCTCCACTTT
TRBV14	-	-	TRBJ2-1	CASSQDTEYNEQFF	TGTGCCAGCAGCCAAGATACAGAATACAATGAGCAGTTCTTC